One TCR beta chain is described in this entry. Its antigen is not identified. One junction end disagrees with the germline gene, perhaps due to a read error. The germline gives CDR1 LNHDA, CDR2 SQIVND (reference sequence). The CDR3 is 16 amino acids. In patients chosen for sequencing, flow cytometry had shown CD8+CD57+ cell expansion. The sample is drawn from a study of CD8+CD57+ T cells in acquired aplastic anemia. On the study more broadly: Sorted CD4+ and CD8+ cells yielded DNA averaging approximately 3.4 ug.

Genomic DNA templated the TCR beta VDJ and CDR3 profiling. TCRdb reanalysed the reads using MiXCR and keeps one entry per CDR3 protein. This table has about 260,000 distinct CDR3 sequences, approximately 86% appearing once. Overall study results and limits: Patients were compared with controls for CD8+ Simpson's diversity, and no significant difference emerged. About 27 shared CD8+ CDR3s appeared highly expressed within patients' immunodominant clones.

Sample: sorted CD4+, CD8+, or CD8+CD57+ T cells (not recorded which) from PBMCs. This clonotype was obtained from a human donor with aplastic anemia. J is TRBJ2-6 and V is TRBV19; TRBD2 agrees at 10 bases. The CDR3 sequence: CASSLAGGPGAQYFSF. Here the CDR3 DNA reads TGTGCCAGCAGCTTAGCGGGAGGTCCCGGTGCGCAGTATTTTAGCTTC.